Listed below are T cell receptor beta chains from one sample, sequenced in a study of blood T cell repertoires in COVID-19. The data were produced by immunoSEQ multiplex PCR, yet TCRdb's version contains in-frame clones alone and is incomplete. The sample includes 150,000 to 250,000 clones, roughly 80% of them seen just once. The sequencing input was PBMCs or T cells enriched from blood (not recorded which). The source is a middle-aged man who had recovered from COVID-19. CDR3s include the opening cysteine and the closing phenylalanine or tryptophan. A D gene is named only where the DNA matches it firmly. Some rows mark clone size as missing; the rest say once, few, many or name a class of expanded clone.

few	TRBJ2-7	TRBD1	TRBV5-1	TGCGCCAGCTCGAGGGACAGTGCCTCCTACGAGCAGTACTTC	CASSRDSASYEQYF
.	TRBJ2-1	.	TRBV5-1	TGCGCCAGCAGCTTGGAACCGATGCCGGGCAATGAGCAGTTCTTC	CASSLEPMPGNEQFF
.	TRBJ2-7	.	TRBV5-1	TGCGCCAGCAGCTTGTTGAATAACCCCGGGTCCGAGCAGTACTTC	CASSLLNNPGSEQYF
.	TRBJ2-3	.	TRBV24-1	TGTGCCACCAGTGGCCGTTGGGGAGATACCTCTCAACGGGGCACAGATACGCAGTATTTT	CATSGRWGDTSQRGTDTQYF
.	TRBJ1-1	.	TRBV18	TGTGCCAGCTCACAGGACAGGAACACTGAAGCTTTCTTT	CASSQDRNTEAFF
few	TRBJ2-5	TRBD2	TRBV10-3	TGTGCCACCCAAGCGGGGTTGGCAGAGACCCAGTACTTC	CATQAGLAETQYF
.	TRBJ2-1	.	TRBV5-4	TGTGCCAGCAGCTTGGGTACTAGCACTAGGTACAATGAGCAGTTCTTC	CASSLGTSTRYNEQFF
.	TRBJ1-2	.	TRBV7-2	TGTGCCAGCAGCCCCGGGGTTTTCTATGGCTACACCTTC	CASSPGVFYGYTF
few	TRBJ2-7	TRBD1	TRBV7-3	TGTGCCAGCAGCTTAGCAGGGGGCGCTTACTACGAGCAGTACTTC	CASSLAGGAYYEQYF
.	TRBJ2-3	TRBD2	TRBV19	TGTGCCAGTAGTATAGATAAATCCCCGGGGACTACCACAGATACGCAGTATTTT	CASSIDKSPGTTTDTQYF
.	TRBJ2-1	.	TRBV10-3	TGTGCCATCAGTGCGGGGGGCCAAATAGGTGAGCAGTTCTTC	CAISAGGQIGEQFF
.	TRBJ1-2	TRBD1	TRBV5-1	TGCGCCAGCAGCGCGGACAGGACGGCGAACTATGGCTACACCTTC	CASSADRTANYGYTF
once	TRBJ2-3	.	TRBV15	TGTGCCACCAGCAGACGGGGGGGGACAGGGTTCACAGATACGCAGTATTTT	CATSRRGGTGFTDTQYF
few	TRBJ2-3	TRBD2	TRBV7-9	TGTGCCAGCAGCTTGCCCGGGACTAGAAAGTATTTT	CASSLPGTRKYF
.	TRBJ2-3	.	TRBV10-3	TGTGCCATCAGTGATAACAGGGTAGAGTATTTT	CAISDNRVEYF
.	TRBJ2-7	TRBD2	TRBV2	TGTGCCGCCAAACCCCGGGGGGGGGCTACCTACGAGCAGTACTTC	CAAKPRGGATYEQYF
.	TRBJ2-1	TRBD1	TRBV5-6	TGTGCCAGCAGCTTGGGACAGGGGGCGTTTGGTGAGCAGTTCTTC	CASSLGQGAFGEQFF
.	TRBJ1-2	TRBD1	TRBV30	TGTGCCTGGAGTCTCGGGACAGGGGAAGGCTATGGCTACACCTTC	CAWSLGTGEGYGYTF
once	TRBJ1-6	.	TRBV19	TGTGCCAGCCGGGGGGGGGTGTCTAATTCACCCCTCCACTTT	CASRGGVSNSPLHF
.	TRBJ1-6	TRBD1	TRBV7-9	TGTGCCAGCAGCCAAGGGACAGGGGGCGTTGGGGGGAATTCACCCCTCCACTTT	CASSQGTGGVGGNSPLHF
.	TRBJ1-6	.	TRBV30	TGTGCCTGGAGTGTAAGGGGAGGCACCTATAATTCACCCCTCCACTTT	CAWSVRGGTYNSPLHF
.	TRBJ1-1	TRBD1	TRBV5-1	TGCGCCAGCAGCTTGGACAGGGGGTACACTGAAGCTTTCTTT	CASSLDRGYTEAFF
.	TRBJ2-7	TRBD1	TRBV5-8	TGTGCCAGCAGCTTGGCCGGCCGCACAGGGGGCTTACCCCTAGTCCACGAGCAGTACTTC	CASSLAGRTGGLPLVHEQYF
.	TRBJ1-6	TRBD1	TRBV19	TGTGCCAGTAGGCCGGGACAGCGTAATTCACCCCTCCACTTT	CASRPGQRNSPLHF
.	TRBJ1-4	TRBD1	TRBV2	TGTGCCAGCAGGGGACAGCCAACTAATGAAAAACTGTTTTTT	CASRGQPTNEKLFF
.	TRBJ1-3	.	TRBV11-2	TGTGCCAGCAGCCCACGGAAAATAGGCGGTGATTTCTCTGGAAACACCATATATTTT	CASSPRKIGGDFSGNTIYF
.	TRBJ1-2	.	TRBV4-1	TGCGCCAGCAGCCAAGGATCCAGATCCAGGGGAGACGGCTACACCTTC	CASSQGSRSRGDGYTF
.	TRBJ2-6	.	TRBV6-5	TGTGCCAGCCTCAGGGATTCTGGGGCCAACGTCCTGACTTTC	CASLRDSGANVLTF
.	TRBJ1-3	.	TRBV9	TGTGCCAGCAGCGCGTCCACAGGGACTGGAAACACCATATATTTT	CASSASTGTGNTIYF
.	TRBJ2-3	.	TRBV5-1	TGCGCCAGCAGCGGGCAGGGTGGCCCAGATACGCAGTATTTT	CASSGQGGPDTQYF
.	TRBJ1-5	TRBD1	TRBV5-1	TGCGCCAGCAGACAGGGGTCGGATCAGCCCCAGCATTTT	CASRQGSDQPQHF
.	TRBJ1-2	.	TRBV3-1/TRBV3-2	TGTGCCAGCAGCCAGCCACAGGGATGTGGCTACACCTTC	CASSQPQGCGYTF
.	TRBJ1-5	TRBD1	TRBV15	TGTGCCACCAGCAGGGGACAGGGGCATCAGCCCCAGCATTTT	CATSRGQGHQPQHF
.	TRBJ2-3	.	TRBV5-1	TGCGCCAGCAGCTTGGCCGGTCGGCAGGGTTGGCCAGATACGCAGTATTTT	CASSLAGRQGWPDTQYF
.	TRBJ1-2	.	TRBV19	TGTGCCAGTAGTCCCACAGGGACCTTGGGCTATGGCTACACCTTC	CASSPTGTLGYGYTF
.	TRBJ2-1	.	TRBV11-2	TGTGCCAGCAGCCGTCCGGGACAACGTTACAATGAGCAGTTCTTC	CASSRPGQRYNEQFF
.	TRBJ2-7	.	TRBV7-2	TGTGCCAGCAGCTTGGGGCCGTTGGGCAACGAGCAGTACTTC	CASSLGPLGNEQYF
.	TRBJ2-7	TRBD2	TRBV7-2	TGTGCCAGCAGTGGACTAGCGGGGATACACTACGAGCAGTACTTC	CASSGLAGIHYEQYF
.	TRBJ1-1	.	TRBV29-1	TGCAGCGTTGTTATGTCAGAGAACACTGAAGCTTTCTTT	CSVVMSENTEAFF
.	TRBJ2-1	TRBD2	TRBV3-1/TRBV3-2	TGTGCCAGCAGCCTTTCCGGGGGGGTCAATGAGCAGTTCTTC	CASSLSGGVNEQFF
.	TRBJ1-2	.	TRBV15	TGTGCCACCAGCAGAGATCTTTTAGGACTTAACTATGGCTACACCTTC	CATSRDLLGLNYGYTF
.	TRBJ2-7	TRBD1	TRBV11-2	TGTGCCAGCAGCACTTTCTCCTTCGGGACAGAATCGAACGAGCAGTACTTC	CASSTFSFGTESNEQYF
.	TRBJ2-1	TRBD2	TRBV6-1	TGTGCCAGCAGTGAAGGGGATAGCGGGTCTAATGAGCAGTTCTTC	CASSEGDSGSNEQFF
few	TRBJ2-1	.	TRBV9	TGTGCCAGCAGCGTAGCTGGTACAGGGATGGCTGAGCAGTTCTTC	CASSVAGTGMAEQFF
.	TRBJ2-7	TRBD1	TRBV6-2/TRBV6-3	TGTGCCAGCAGTTATTACCGGGACAGGGGGACCTACGAGCAGTACTTC	CASSYYRDRGTYEQYF
.	TRBJ1-4	TRBD1	TRBV7-8	TGTGCCAGCAGCCCAAGAACGACAGGGAGAAATGAAAAACTGTTTTTT	CASSPRTTGRNEKLFF
.	TRBJ2-7	.	TRBV28	TGTGCCAGCAGTTTAAACATACAGGGATCCCACGAGCAGTACTTC	CASSLNIQGSHEQYF
many	TRBJ1-2	.	TRBV30	TGTGCCTGGAGTGTACACGCCTATGGCTACACCTTC	CAWSVHAYGYTF
.	TRBJ1-2	TRBD1	TRBV5-1	TGCGCCAGCAGCTGGGCTGGTCCAGGGGGGTTAGATGGCTACACCTTC	CASSWAGPGGLDGYTF
.	TRBJ2-1	.	TRBV5-4	TGTGCCAGCAGTTCGGAGGGGGCCCCAAGGTTCTTC	CASSSEGAPRFF
.	TRBJ1-3	.	TRBV6-5	TGTGCCAGCAGTAAACACCAAAACTCTGGAAACACCATATATTTT	CASSKHQNSGNTIYF
.	TRBJ1-1	.	TRBV6-6	TGTGCCAGCAGCCAACAGATCATGAACACTGAAGCTTTCTTT	CASSQQIMNTEAFF
.	TRBJ1-3	.	TRBV12-3/TRBV12-4	TGTGCCAGCAGGGGAAGGACAGAAACCATATATTTT	CASRGRTETIYF
few	TRBJ1-1	.	TRBV12-3/TRBV12-4	TGTGCCAGCAGTCTCGCGGGGGGTGCAGCTTTCTTT	CASSLAGGAAFF
.	TRBJ1-2	TRBD1	TRBV5-1	TGCGCCAGCAGCTCGAGACAGGGGGCGATCTATGGCTACACCTTC	CASSSRQGAIYGYTF
.	TRBJ1-6	.	TRBV7-3	TGTGCCAGCAGCTTAGGGGGGGAACCCCTCCACTTT	CASSLGGEPLHF
.	TRBJ2-3	.	TRBV19	TGTGCCAGTAGGACTCGGGACACTAGCACAGATACGCAGTATTTT	CASRTRDTSTDTQYF
.	TRBJ1-6	.	TRBV10-1	TGCGCCAGCAGTGCGGGATATGGCAATTCACCCCTCCACTTT	CASSAGYGNSPLHF
.	TRBJ1-2	TRBD1	TRBV5-4	TGTGCCAGCAGCTTCGAGGGGGCCGGCTATGGCTACACCTTC	CASSFEGAGYGYTF